This is a list of T cell receptor beta chains from one sample in a study of blood T cell repertoires in COVID-19. Assay used: immunoSEQ multiplex PCR; TCRdb lists only in-frame clones, some missing. The sample holds approximately 100,000 clones, around 90% seen once. Material for sequencing was peripheral blood. The receptors were gathered from a human donor with COVID-19, enrolled during active disease. The donor label of this sample is uncertain. The CDR3 runs from the conserved cysteine through the conserved F or W. The D gene is left open where the match is weak. Rows give clone size only sometimes, using once, few, many, or a class for an expanded clone.

j_call | d_call | clone_size | v_call | cdr3_nt | cdr3_aa
TRBJ2-2 | NA | NA | TRBV29-1 | TGCAGCGTTGACACAGGTCCCGCGAACACCGGGGAGCTGTTTTTT | CSVDTGPANTGELFF
TRBJ2-3 | TRBD2 | once | TRBV24-1 | TGTGCCACCAGTGCCAGCGGGGACAGCACAGATACGCAGTATTTT | CATSASGDSTDTQYF
TRBJ2-7 | NA | NA | TRBV28 | TGTGCCAGCAGTTTAGGCGGGGCGGGCCCCTACGAGCAGTACTTC | CASSLGGAGPYEQYF
TRBJ2-2 | NA | NA | TRBV11-3 | TGTGCCAGCAGCTCGTCGACAGGGGAGGGCGGGGAGCTGTTTTTT | CASSSSTGEGGELFF
TRBJ1-2 | NA | NA | TRBV7-2 | TGTGCCAGCAGCTTACGCGGACTTAACTTCAATGGCTACACCTTC | CASSLRGLNFNGYTF
TRBJ1-2 | NA | NA | TRBV5-6 | TGTGCCAGCAGGACTTTGGGTGGCTACACCTTC | CASRTLGGYTF
TRBJ2-7 | NA | NA | TRBV6-5 | TGTGCCAGCAGTTGGAGGGAGACCTACGAGCAGTACTTC | CASSWRETYEQYF
TRBJ2-7 | TRBD2 | NA | TRBV5-1 | TGCGCCAGCAGGGTGCCGGGGGGCTACGAGCAGTACTTC | CASRVPGGYEQYF
TRBJ2-3 | TRBD2 | NA | TRBV6-4 | TGTGCCAGCAGTTTCAGCGGGGCCAGCACAGATACGCAGTATTTT | CASSFSGASTDTQYF
TRBJ2-3 | NA | once | TRBV5-4 | TGTGCCAGCAGCTTGGACAGGGCTCAAAGCACAGATACGCAGTATTTT | CASSLDRAQSTDTQYF
TRBJ1-1 | NA | NA | TRBV9 | TGTGCCAGCAGCGTAACGGGGAACACTGAAGCTTTCTTT | CASSVTGNTEAFF
TRBJ2-3 | TRBD2 | NA | TRBV3-1/TRBV3-2 | TGTGCCAGCAGCCAAGCTAGCGGGAGCGGGAATACGCAGTATTTT | CASSQASGSGNTQYF
TRBJ1-4 | NA | many | TRBV9 | TGTGCCAGCAGCCCCAGTGGGGGGGGGCTTCGTGAAAAACTGTTTTTT | CASSPSGGGLREKLFF
TRBJ2-7 | NA | NA | TRBV10-3 | TGTGCCATCAGTAGCGGCTACGAGCAGTACTTC | CAISSGYEQYF
TRBJ2-7 | TRBD1 | NA | TRBV10-3 | TGTGCCATCAGTGGTACTGAGGGACAGCCCTACGAGCAGTACTTC | CAISGTEGQPYEQYF
TRBJ1-4 | NA | NA | TRBV5-8 | TGTGCCAGCAGCTTGGTTCAGGCAGGGCCTGAAAAACTGTTTTTT | CASSLVQAGPEKLFF
TRBJ2-1 | TRBD2 | NA | TRBV11-2 | TGTGCCAGCAACCTAGCGGGAGGGGGGAATGAGCAGTTCTTC | CASNLAGGGNEQFF
TRBJ1-2 | NA | NA | TRBV7-2 | TGTGCCAGCAGCTTAGGCGGCGGCTATGGCTACACCTTC | CASSLGGGYGYTF
TRBJ1-2 | TRBD1 | NA | TRBV18 | TGTGCCAGCTCGCCCGGGACAGGCTCTGGCTACACCTTC | CASSPGTGSGYTF
TRBJ2-7 | TRBD1 | NA | TRBV19 | TGTGCCAGTGGGACAGGGCTCAAAGAGCAGTACTTC | CASGTGLKEQYF
TRBJ1-1 | TRBD1 | once | TRBV24-1 | TGTGCCACCAGTGATCCAGGGGGTGAAGCTTTCTTT | CATSDPGGEAFF
TRBJ1-1 | NA | once | TRBV18 | TGTGCCAGCTCACCTGGCAGGGTACAGGCTGAAGCTTTCTTT | CASSPGRVQAEAFF
TRBJ2-3 | NA | NA | TRBV18 | TGTGCCAGCTCACCGGAAGCGGCTAGCACAGATACGCAGTATTTT | CASSPEAASTDTQYF
TRBJ2-7 | NA | NA | TRBV27 | TGTGCCAGCAGTTTTGGGGCCTGGCAGGGTGTCTACGAGCAGTACTTC | CASSFGAWQGVYEQYF
TRBJ2-1 | TRBD2 | few | TRBV10-3 | TGTGCCATCAGTGAGCCCGATAGCGGGGGGGCCAATGAGCAGTTCTTC | CAISEPDSGGANEQFF
TRBJ1-2 | TRBD1 | NA | TRBV9 | TGTGCCAGCAGCCCAGGACAGGGACTCTATGGCTACACCTTC | CASSPGQGLYGYTF
TRBJ1-6 | TRBD1 | few | TRBV25-1 | TGTGCCAGCAGTGCCCAACAGGGGAATTCACCCCTCCACTTT | CASSAQQGNSPLHF
TRBJ1-6 | NA | few | TRBV30 | TGTGCCTGGAGGGACAGCCTTAATTCACCCCTCCACTTT | CAWRDSLNSPLHF
TRBJ1-1 | NA | NA | TRBV5-6 | TGTGCCAGCATCCCGACCCCGGGGAGAAACACTGAAGCTTTCTTT | CASIPTPGRNTEAFF
TRBJ2-1 | TRBD2 | NA | TRBV19 | TGTGCCAGTAGTCTCGGGACTAGCGGGAGCAATGAGCAGTTCTTC | CASSLGTSGSNEQFF
TRBJ1-4 | NA | once | TRBV19 | TGTGCCAGTAAGAGACAGTTTCAGGAAAAACTGTTTTTT | CASKRQFQEKLFF
TRBJ1-5 | NA | NA | TRBV19 | TGTGCCAGTAGTATCGGCCAGGTTGGCAATCAGCCCCAGCATTTT | CASSIGQVGNQPQHF
TRBJ1-1 | NA | NA | TRBV18 | TGTGCCAGCTGCGGGGAGGAGAACACTGAAGCTTTCTTT | CASCGEENTEAFF
TRBJ2-1 | NA | NA | TRBV10-1 | TGCGCCAGCAGTGCCTCTGGCGGAACCTACAATGAGCAGTTCTTC | CASSASGGTYNEQFF
TRBJ2-1 | NA | NA | TRBV7-9 | TGTGCCAGCAGCCGATTGGCTTATGAGCAGTTCTTC | CASSRLAYEQFF
TRBJ1-5 | NA | NA | TRBV10-3 | TGTGCCATCAGTGATCGTAGTAAGCCCCAGCATTTT | CAISDRSKPQHF
TRBJ1-2 | TRBD1 | NA | TRBV29-1 | TGCAGCGTTGTGCGTATTGGACAGGGGCGTCAGAATGGCTACACCTTC | CSVVRIGQGRQNGYTF
TRBJ1-4 | NA | NA | TRBV19 | TGTGCCAGTAGTATGAACAGTGCAACTAATGAAAAACTGTTTTTT | CASSMNSATNEKLFF
TRBJ1-5 | TRBD1 | NA | TRBV6-6 | TGTGCCAGCAGCTACGCCGGGACAGGGGGCAATCAGCCCCAGCATTTT | CASSYAGTGGNQPQHF
TRBJ2-2 | TRBD2 | NA | TRBV10-2 | TGCGCCAGCAGGGCACTAGCGGGGGGGATCCCCGGGGAGCTGTTTTTT | CASRALAGGIPGELFF
TRBJ1-1 | NA | NA | TRBV10-3 | TGTGCCATCAATTCCGGGTCGGAGAGCACTGAAGCTTTCTTT | CAINSGSESTEAFF
TRBJ2-7 | NA | once | TRBV7-9 | TGTGCCAGCAGCCCCCCCGGGGAGCAGTACTTC | CASSPPGEQYF
TRBJ1-2 | NA | NA | TRBV18 | TGTGCCAGCTCACCCCAGGAGGGTTCGGGCTACACCTTC | CASSPQEGSGYTF
TRBJ2-7 | NA | NA | TRBV4-1 | TGCGCCAGCAGCCAATTGCGGACAGACACATACGAGCAGTACTTC | CASSQLRTDTYEQYF
TRBJ1-1 | NA | NA | TRBV6-5 | TGTGCCAGCAGTTACTCGAGCAGGGTGGCGGAAGCTTTCTTT | CASSYSSRVAEAFF
TRBJ1-6 | NA | NA | TRBV19 | TGTGCCAGTAGGAAAGGCAGGGTTGCCATTTCCGGTAATTCACCCCTCCACTTT | CASRKGRVAISGNSPLHF
TRBJ2-1 | TRBD2 | NA | TRBV7-6 | TGTGCCAGCAGGTCCAGCGGGGGGCCGAGCTCCTACAATGAGCAGTTCTTC | CASRSSGGPSSYNEQFF
TRBJ1-3 | TRBD1 | NA | TRBV5-6 | TGTGCCAGCAGCGCAGGGACAGGGAGAATCGCTGGAAACACCATATATTTT | CASSAGTGRIAGNTIYF